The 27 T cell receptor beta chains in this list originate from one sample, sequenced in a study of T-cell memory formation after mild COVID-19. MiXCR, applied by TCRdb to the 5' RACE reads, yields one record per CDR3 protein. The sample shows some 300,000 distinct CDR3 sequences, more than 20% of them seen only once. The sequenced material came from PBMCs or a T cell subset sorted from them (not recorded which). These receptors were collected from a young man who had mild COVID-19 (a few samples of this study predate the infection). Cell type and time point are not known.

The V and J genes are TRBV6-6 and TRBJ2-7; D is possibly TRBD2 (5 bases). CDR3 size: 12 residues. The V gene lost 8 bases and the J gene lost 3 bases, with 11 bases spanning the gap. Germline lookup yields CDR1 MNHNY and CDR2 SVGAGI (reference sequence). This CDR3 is CASWNRGYEQYF. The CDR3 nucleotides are TGTGCCAGCTGGAACCGGGGCTACGAGCAGTACTTC.

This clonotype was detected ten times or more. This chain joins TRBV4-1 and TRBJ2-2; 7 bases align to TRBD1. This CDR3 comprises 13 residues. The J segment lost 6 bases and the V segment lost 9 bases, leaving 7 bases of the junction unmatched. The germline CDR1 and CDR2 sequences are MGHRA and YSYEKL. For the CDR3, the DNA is TGCGCCAGTGGGACAGTTTACCCCGGGGAGCTGTTTTTT. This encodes CASGTVYPGELFF.

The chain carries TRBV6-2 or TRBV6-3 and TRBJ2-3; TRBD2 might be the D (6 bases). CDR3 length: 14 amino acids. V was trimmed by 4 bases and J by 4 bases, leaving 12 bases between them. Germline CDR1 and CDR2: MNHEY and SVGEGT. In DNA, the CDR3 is TGTGCCAGCAGTTCCGAGCTAGCGCCAGATACGCAGTATTTT. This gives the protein CASSSELAPDTQYF.

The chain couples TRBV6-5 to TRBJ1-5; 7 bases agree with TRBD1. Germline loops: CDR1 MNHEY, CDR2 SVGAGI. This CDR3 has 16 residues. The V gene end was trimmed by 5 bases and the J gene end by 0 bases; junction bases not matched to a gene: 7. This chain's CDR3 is CASSQTGVYSNQPQHF. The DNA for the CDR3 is TGTGCCAGCAGTCAAACAGGGGTGTATAGCAATCAGCCCCAGCATTTT.

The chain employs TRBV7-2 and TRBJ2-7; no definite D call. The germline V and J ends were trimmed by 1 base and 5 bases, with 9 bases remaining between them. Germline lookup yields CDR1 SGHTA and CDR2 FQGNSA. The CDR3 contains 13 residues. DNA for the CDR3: TGTGCCAGCAGCTTAGAGGCCCGGGACGAGCAGTACTTC. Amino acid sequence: CASSLEARDEQYF.

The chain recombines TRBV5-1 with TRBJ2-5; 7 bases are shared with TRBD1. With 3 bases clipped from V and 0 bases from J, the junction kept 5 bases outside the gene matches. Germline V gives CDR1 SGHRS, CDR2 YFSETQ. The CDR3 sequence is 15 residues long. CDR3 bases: TGCGCCAGCAGCTCTATCGGGACAGACCAAGAGACCCAGTACTTC. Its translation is CASSSIGTDQETQYF.

CDR3: CASSLVSSGEATDTQYF. The CDR3 DNA reads TGCGCCAGCAGCTTGGTGTCTAGCGGGGAGGCCACAGATACGCAGTATTTT. The J gene is TRBJ2-3, the V gene TRBV5-1, with 9 positions matching TRBD2. V dropped 0 bases and J dropped 2; count of bases not matched to a gene: 7. The germline V gene has CDR1 SGHRS and CDR2 YFSETQ. CDR3 length equals 17 residues.

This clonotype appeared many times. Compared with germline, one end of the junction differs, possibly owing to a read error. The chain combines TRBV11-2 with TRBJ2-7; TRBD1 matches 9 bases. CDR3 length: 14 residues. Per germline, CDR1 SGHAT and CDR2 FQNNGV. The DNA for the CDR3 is TGCGCCAGCAGCCCGGGACAGGGAGTTTACGAGCAGTACTTC. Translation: CASSPGQGVYEQYF.

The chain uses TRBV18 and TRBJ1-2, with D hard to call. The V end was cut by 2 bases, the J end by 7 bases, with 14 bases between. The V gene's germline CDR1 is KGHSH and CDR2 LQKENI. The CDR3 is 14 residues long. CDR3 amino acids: CASSPGQVMGGYTF. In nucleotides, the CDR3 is TGTGCCAGCTCACCAGGGCAGGTTATGGGTGGCTACACCTTC. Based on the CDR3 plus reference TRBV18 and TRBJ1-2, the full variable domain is NAGVMQNPRHLVRRRGQEARLRCSPMKGHSHVYWYRQLPEEGLKFMVYLQKENIIDESGMPKERFSAEFPKEGPSILRIQQVVRGDSAAYFCASSPGQVMGGYTFGSGTRLTVV.

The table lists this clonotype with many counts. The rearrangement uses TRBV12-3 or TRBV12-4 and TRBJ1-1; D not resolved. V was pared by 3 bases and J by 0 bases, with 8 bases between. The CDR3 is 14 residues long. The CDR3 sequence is CASSLEVMNTEAFF. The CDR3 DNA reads TGTGCCAGCAGTTTGGAGGTGATGAACACTGAAGCTTTCTTT.

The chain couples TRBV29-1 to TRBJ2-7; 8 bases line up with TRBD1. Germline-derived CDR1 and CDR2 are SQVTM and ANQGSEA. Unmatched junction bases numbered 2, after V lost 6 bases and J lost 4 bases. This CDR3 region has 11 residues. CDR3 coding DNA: TGCAGCGTATACAGGGGGTACGAGCAGTACTTC. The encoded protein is CSVYRGYEQYF.

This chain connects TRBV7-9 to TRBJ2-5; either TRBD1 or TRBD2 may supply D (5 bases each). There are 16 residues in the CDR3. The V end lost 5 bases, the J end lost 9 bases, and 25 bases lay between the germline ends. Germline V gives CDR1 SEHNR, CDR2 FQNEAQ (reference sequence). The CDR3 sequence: CASSQRLPGTAWAQYF. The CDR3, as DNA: TGTGCCAGCAGCCAAAGACTTCCCGGGACGGCGTGGGCCCAGTACTTC.

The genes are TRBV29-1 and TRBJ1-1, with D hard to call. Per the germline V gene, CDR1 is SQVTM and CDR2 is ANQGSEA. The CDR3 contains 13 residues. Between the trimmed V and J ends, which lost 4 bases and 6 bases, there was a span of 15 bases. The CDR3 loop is CSVGHRPLAEAFF. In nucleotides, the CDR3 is TGCAGCGTTGGGCACAGACCCCTGGCTGAAGCTTTCTTT.

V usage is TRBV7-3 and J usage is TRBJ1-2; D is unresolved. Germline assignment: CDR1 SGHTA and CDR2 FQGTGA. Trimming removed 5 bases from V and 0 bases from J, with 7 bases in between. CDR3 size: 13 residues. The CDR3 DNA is TGTGCCAGCAGCCCCGCCGCTAACTATGGCTACACCTTC. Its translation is CASSPAANYGYTF.

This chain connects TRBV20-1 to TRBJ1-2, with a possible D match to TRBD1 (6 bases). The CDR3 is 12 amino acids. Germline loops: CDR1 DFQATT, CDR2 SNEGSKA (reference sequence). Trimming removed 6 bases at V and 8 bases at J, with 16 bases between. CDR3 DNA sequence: TGCAGTGCCAGGACAGCGCAGGACGGCTACACCTTC. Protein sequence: CSARTAQDGYTF.

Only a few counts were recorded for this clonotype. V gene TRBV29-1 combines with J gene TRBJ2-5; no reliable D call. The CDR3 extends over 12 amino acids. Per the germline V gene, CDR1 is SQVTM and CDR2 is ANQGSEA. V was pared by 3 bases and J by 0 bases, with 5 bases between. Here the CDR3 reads CSVDFYQETQYF. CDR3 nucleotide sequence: TGCAGCGTTGATTTCTACCAAGAGACCCAGTACTTC.

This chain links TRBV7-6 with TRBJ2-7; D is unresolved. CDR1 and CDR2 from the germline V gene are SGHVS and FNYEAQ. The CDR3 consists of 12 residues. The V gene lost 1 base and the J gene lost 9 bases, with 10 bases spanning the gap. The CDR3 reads CASSLGSQVQYF. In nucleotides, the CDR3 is TGTGCCAGCAGCTTAGGCTCCCAGGTGCAGTACTTC.

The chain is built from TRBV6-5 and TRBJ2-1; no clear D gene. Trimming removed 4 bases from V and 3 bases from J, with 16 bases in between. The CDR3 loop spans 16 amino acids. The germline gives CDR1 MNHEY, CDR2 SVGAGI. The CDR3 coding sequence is TGTGCCAGCAGTTCCACAGTCAGGACCCTCTACAATGAGCAGTTCTTC. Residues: CASSSTVRTLYNEQFF.

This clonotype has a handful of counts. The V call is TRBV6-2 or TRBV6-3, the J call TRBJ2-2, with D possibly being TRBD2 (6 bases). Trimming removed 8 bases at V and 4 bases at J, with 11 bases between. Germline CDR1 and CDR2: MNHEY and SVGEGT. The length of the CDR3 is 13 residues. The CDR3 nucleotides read TGTGCCAGCCTCATCGGGGGCACCGGGGAGCTGTTTTTT. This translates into CASLIGGTGELFF.

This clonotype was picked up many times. CDR3: CASSFGVDTQYF. CDR3 DNA sequence: TGTGCCAGCAGCTTCGGTGTGGATACGCAGTATTTT. The chain links TRBV7-9 to TRBJ2-3, with no clear D. Per the germline V gene, CDR1 is SEHNR and CDR2 is FQNEAQ (reference sequence). Trimming shortened V by 3 bases and J by 6 bases, and 7 bases separated the two germline ends. This CDR3 region has 12 residues.

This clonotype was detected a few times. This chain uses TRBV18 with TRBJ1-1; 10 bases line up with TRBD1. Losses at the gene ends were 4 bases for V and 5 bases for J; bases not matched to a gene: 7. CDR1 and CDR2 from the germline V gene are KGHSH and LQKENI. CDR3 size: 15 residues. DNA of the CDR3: TGTGCCAGCTCACAAGGGACAGGGGCAGGGACTGAAGCTTTCTTT. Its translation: CASSQGTGAGTEAFF.

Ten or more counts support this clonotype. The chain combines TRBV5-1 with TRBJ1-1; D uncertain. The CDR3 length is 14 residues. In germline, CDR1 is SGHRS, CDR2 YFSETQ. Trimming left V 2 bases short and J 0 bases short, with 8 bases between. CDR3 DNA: TGCGCCAGCAGCTTTACGGGGTTGAACACTGAAGCTTTCTTT. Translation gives CASSFTGLNTEAFF.

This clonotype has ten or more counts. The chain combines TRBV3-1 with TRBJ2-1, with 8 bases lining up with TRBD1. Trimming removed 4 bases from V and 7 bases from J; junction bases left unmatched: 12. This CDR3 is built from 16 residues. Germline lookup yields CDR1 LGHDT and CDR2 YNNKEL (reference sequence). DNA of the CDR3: TGTGCCAGCAGCCCCTCGACAGGGGTCGCCGGAAATGAGCAGTTCTTC. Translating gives CASSPSTGVAGNEQFF.

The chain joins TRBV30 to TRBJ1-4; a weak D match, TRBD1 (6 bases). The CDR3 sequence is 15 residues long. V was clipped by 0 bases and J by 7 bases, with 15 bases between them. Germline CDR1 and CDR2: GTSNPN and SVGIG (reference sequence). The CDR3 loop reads CAWSVVGALREKLFF. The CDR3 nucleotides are TGTGCCTGGAGTGTAGTGGGGGCGCTCCGTGAAAAACTGTTTTTT.

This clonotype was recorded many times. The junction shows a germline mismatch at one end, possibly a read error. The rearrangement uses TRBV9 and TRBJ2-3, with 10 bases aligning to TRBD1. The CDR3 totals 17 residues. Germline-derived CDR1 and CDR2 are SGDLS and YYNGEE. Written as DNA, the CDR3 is TGTGCCAGCAGCGTAGTTGGTGACAGGGGGCTGGAAGATGCGCAGTATTTT. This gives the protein CASSVVGDRGLEDAQYF.

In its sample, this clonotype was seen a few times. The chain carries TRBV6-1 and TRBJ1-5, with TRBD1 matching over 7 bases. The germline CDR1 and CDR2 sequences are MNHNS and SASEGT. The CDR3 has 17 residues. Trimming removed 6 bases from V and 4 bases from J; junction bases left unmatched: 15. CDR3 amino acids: CASSDQPGTVSNQPQHF. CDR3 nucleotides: TGTGCCAGCAGCGACCAACCAGGGACAGTTTCGAATCAGCCCCAGCATTTT.

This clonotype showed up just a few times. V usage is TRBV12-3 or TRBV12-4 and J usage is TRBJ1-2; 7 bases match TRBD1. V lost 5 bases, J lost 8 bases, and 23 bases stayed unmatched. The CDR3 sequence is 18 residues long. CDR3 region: CASSQEIRGTAWAGGYTF. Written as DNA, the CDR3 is TGTGCCAGCAGTCAGGAAATCAGAGGGACAGCGTGGGCGGGCGGCTACACCTTC.